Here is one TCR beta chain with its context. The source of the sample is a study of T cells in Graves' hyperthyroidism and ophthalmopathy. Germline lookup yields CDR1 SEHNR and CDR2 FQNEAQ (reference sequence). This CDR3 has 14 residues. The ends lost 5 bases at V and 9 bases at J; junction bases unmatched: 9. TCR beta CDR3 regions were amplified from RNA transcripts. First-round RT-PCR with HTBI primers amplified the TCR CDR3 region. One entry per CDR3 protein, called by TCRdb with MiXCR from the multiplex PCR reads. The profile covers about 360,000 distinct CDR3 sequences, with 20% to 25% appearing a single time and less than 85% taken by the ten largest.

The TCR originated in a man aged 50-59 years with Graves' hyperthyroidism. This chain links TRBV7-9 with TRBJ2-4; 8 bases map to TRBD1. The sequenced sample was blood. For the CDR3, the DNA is TGTGCCAGCAGCCAGCCCGGACAGGGCGCCATTCAGTACTTC. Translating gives CASSQPGQGAIQYF.